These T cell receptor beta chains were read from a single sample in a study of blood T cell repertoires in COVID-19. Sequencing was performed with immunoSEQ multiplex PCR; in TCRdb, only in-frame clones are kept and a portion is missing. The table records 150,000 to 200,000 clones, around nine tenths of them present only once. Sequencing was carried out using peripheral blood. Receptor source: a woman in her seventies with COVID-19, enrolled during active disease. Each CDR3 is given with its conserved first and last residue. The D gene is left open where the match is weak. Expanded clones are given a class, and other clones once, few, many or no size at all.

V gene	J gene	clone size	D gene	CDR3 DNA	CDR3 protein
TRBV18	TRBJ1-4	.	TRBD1	TGTGCCAGCTCACCAACAGGGGGTGAAAAACTGTTTTTT	CASSPTGGEKLFF
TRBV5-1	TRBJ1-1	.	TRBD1	TGCGCCAGCAGCTTGGGACAGGGGGTGGGTAAGGCTTTCTTT	CASSLGQGVGKAFF
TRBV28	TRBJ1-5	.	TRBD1	TGTGCCAGCATTAGGGCGACAGGGAATAGCAATCAGCCCCAGCATTTT	CASIRATGNSNQPQHF
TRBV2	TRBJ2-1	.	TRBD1	TGTGCCAGCAAGCCGACAGGGATCGCCTACAATGAGCAGTTCTTC	CASKPTGIAYNEQFF
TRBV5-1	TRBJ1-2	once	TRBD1	TGCGCCAGCAGCTTGGTGACAGGGGGGTATGGCTACACCTTC	CASSLVTGGYGYTF
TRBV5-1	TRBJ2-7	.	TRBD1	TGCGCCAGCAGTCCGGACAGGGGGCGAGAGCAGTGCTTC	CASSPDRGREQCF
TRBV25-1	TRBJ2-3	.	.	TGTGCCAGCAGTGAATACAAGAGCGAAGATACGCAGTATTTT	CASSEYKSEDTQYF
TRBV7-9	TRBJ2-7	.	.	TGTGCCAGCAGCGCCGGGACTGTAGCCTACGAGCAGTACTTC	CASSAGTVAYEQYF
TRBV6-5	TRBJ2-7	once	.	TGTGCCAGCATCTCAGGAGGGGATTACGAGCAGTACTTC	CASISGGDYEQYF
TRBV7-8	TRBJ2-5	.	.	TGTGCCAGCAGCCCATCCGGGACACAAGAGACCCAGTACTTC	CASSPSGTQETQYF
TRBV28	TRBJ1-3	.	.	TGTGCCAGCACCAACCCAGGGGCCCCCTCTGGAAACACCATATATTTT	CASTNPGAPSGNTIYF
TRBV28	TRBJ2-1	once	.	TGTGCCAGCAGGGACGCGGGACTCTCCTACAATGAGCAGTTCTTC	CASRDAGLSYNEQFF
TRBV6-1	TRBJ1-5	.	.	TGTGCCAGCAGGGAAGTGGGGGCAGGTTTGTTGAGGCAGCCCCAGCATTTT	CASREVGAGLLRQPQHF
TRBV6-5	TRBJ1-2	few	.	TGTGCCAGCAGTTACTCGAGGACAACCTATGGCTACACCTTC	CASSYSRTTYGYTF
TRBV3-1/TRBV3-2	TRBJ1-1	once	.	TGTGCCAGCAGCCTCAGCCCGGGGAGCAATACTGAAGCTTTCTTT	CASSLSPGSNTEAFF
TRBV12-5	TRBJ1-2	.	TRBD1	TGTGCTAGTGGTCTCCGGGACAGGGGGAGGGAAAGCTATGGCTACACCTTC	CASGLRDRGRESYGYTF
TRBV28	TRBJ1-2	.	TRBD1	TGTGCCAGCAGTTGGACAGGAAGGGACTATGGCTACACCTTC	CASSWTGRDYGYTF
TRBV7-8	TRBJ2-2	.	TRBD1	TGTGCCAGCAGTTTGGGACAGGAGGACACCGGGGAGCTGTTTTTT	CASSLGQEDTGELFF
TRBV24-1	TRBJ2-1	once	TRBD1	TGTGCCACCAGTGATTCCCCCGGGACAGGGATGACCTACAATGAGCAGTTCTTC	CATSDSPGTGMTYNEQFF
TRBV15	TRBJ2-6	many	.	TGTGCCACCAGCCCAAGGGCCGGGACAGGGGCCAACGTCCTGACTTTC	CATSPRAGTGANVLTF
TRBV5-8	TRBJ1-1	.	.	TGTGCCAGCAGCTTGGAGGGGCAGGCGAACACTGAAGCTTTCTTT	CASSLEGQANTEAFF
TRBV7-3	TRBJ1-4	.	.	TGTGCCAGCAGCTTAAGCGGAAAACTGTTTTTT	CASSLSGKLFF
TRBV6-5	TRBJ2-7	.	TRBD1	TGTGCCAGCGAGGACAGGAGCTCCTACGAGCAGTACTTC	CASEDRSSYEQYF
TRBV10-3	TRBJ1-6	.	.	TGTGCCATCAGTTCCAGGGAAATTAATTCACCCCTCCACTTT	CAISSREINSPLHF
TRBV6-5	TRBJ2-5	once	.	TGTGCCAGCAGGCCGGGTCAAGAGACCCAGTACTTC	CASRPGQETQYF
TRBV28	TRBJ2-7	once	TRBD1	TGTGCCAGCAGTATCTGGACAGGGGGGGCCTACGAGCAGTACTTC	CASSIWTGGAYEQYF
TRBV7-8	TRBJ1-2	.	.	TGTGCCAGCAGCGTGGGGAGTAACTATGGCTACACCTTC	CASSVGSNYGYTF
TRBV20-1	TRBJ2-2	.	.	TGCAGTGCTAGTGAGCGGAGCAACACCGGGGAGCTGTTTTTT	CSASERSNTGELFF
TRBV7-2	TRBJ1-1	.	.	TGTGCCAGCAGCCCAGACCGGGGGGCGAACACTGAAGCTTTCTTT	CASSPDRGANTEAFF
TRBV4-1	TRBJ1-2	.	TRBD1	TGCGCCAGCAGCCAAGCTGGAGACAGGGGGATGCATGGCTACACCTTC	CASSQAGDRGMHGYTF
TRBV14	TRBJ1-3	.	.	TGTGCCAGCAGCCAAGGTATCGTCTCCTCTGGAAACACCATATATTTT	CASSQGIVSSGNTIYF
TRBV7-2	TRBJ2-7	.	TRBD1	TGTGCCAGCAGCTCTCGGACAGGGTCCTACGAGCAGTACTTC	CASSSRTGSYEQYF
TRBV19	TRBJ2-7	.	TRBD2	TGTGCCAGTAGTACGGGAGGCCCCTACGAGCAGTACTTC	CASSTGGPYEQYF
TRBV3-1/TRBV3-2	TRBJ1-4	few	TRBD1	TGTGCCAGCAGCCAAGAGATACTCCAGGGACAGTTTAATGAAAAACTGTTTTTT	CASSQEILQGQFNEKLFF
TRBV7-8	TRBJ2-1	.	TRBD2	TGTGCCAGCAGCTTCTCTTACCCTCTAGCGGGGGGGTCGAATGAGCAGTTCTTC	CASSFSYPLAGGSNEQFF
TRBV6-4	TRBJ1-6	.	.	TGTGCCAGCAGCCCCCCCACGGGTGGAAGCAATTCACCCCTCCACTTT	CASSPPTGGSNSPLHF
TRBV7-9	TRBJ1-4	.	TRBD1	TGTGCCAGCAGCTCCGGACAGGGTAGTGAAAAACTGTTTTTT	CASSSGQGSEKLFF
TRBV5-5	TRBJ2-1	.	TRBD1	TGTGCCAGCAGCTTGAGATTGACAGGGGTTAGATACAATGAGCAGTTCTTC	CASSLRLTGVRYNEQFF
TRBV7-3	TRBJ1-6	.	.	TGTGCCAGCAGCTTACGGGTAGATAATTCACCCCTCCACTTT	CASSLRVDNSPLHF
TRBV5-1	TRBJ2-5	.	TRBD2	TGCGCCAGCAGCCCCGGGACTAGCGGGGATTCTAAAGAGACCCAGTACTTC	CASSPGTSGDSKETQYF
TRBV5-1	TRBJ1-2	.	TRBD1	TGCGCCAGCAGCCCCTCGGGACAGGGGTCTGGCTACACCTTC	CASSPSGQGSGYTF
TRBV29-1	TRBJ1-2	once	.	TGCAGCGTTAGACAGGTATATGGCTACACCTTC	CSVRQVYGYTF
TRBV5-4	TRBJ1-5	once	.	TGTGCCAGCAGCTCCCAGGGGAGCAATCAGCCCCAGCATTTT	CASSSQGSNQPQHF
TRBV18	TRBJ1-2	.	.	TGTGCCAGCTCACGGACGGGGGAGTATGGCTACACCTTC	CASSRTGEYGYTF
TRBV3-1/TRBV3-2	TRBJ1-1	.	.	TGTGCCAGCAGCCAATTTGGGGGCGCTAGGACTGAAGCTTTCTTT	CASSQFGGARTEAFF
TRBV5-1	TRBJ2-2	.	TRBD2	TGCGCCAGCAGCCGACGGACTAGCGGGGGGGCCCTAACCGGGGAGCTGTTTTTT	CASSRRTSGGALTGELFF
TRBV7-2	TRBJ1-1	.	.	TGTGCCAGCAGCTTTGCTCGGACAGCCCTAAACACTGAAGCTTTCTTT	CASSFARTALNTEAFF
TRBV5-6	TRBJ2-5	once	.	TGTGCCAGCAGAAAAATACAGTCCAGCTACCCTGAGACCCAGTACTTC	CASRKIQSSYPETQYF
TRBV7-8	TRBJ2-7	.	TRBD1	TGTGCCAGCAGCTGGGACAGGGCCTACGAGCAGTACTTC	CASSWDRAYEQYF
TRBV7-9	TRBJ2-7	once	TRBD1	TGTGCCAGCAGCCCTGTTGACGGGACAGGGGACGAGCAGTACTTC	CASSPVDGTGDEQYF
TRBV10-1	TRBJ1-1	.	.	TGCGCCAGCAGTGACCAACAGGTCAAGTACACTGAAGCTTTCTTT	CASSDQQVKYTEAFF
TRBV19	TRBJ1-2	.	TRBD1	TGTGCCAGTAGTAGGGGCTTGACAGGGGAGGGCGGCGTGGATTACTATGGCTACACCTTC	CASSRGLTGEGGVDYYGYTF
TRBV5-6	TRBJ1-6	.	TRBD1	TGTGCCAGCAGCTTGGTAACAGGGGATTCACCCCTCCACTTT	CASSLVTGDSPLHF
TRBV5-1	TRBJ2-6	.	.	TGCGCCAGCAGCTGGAACAGGGTCGGTGGGGCCAACGTCCTGACTTTC	CASSWNRVGGANVLTF
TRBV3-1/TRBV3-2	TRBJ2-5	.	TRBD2	TGTGCCAGCAGTGCCCTAGCGGGGGGGCCGGAGACCCAGTACTTC	CASSALAGGPETQYF
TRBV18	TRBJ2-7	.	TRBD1	TGTGCCAGCTCACCTTACACAGGCGACAGGGGCTACGAGCAGTACTTC	CASSPYTGDRGYEQYF
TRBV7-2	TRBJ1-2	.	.	TGTGCCAGCAGCTTAGATTGGAGTGACTATGGCTACACCTTC	CASSLDWSDYGYTF
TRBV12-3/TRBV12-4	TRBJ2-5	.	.	TGTGCCAGCAGTTTTTCCAAAGAGACCCAGTACTTC	CASSFSKETQYF
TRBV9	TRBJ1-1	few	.	TGTGCCAGCAGCGAGGGGATACCTACTAGGAAAGGGGGCACTGAAGCTTTCTTT	CASSEGIPTRKGGTEAFF
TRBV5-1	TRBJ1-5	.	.	TGCGCCAGCAGCTTTGGGCAGGGCGGTCAGCCCCAGCATTTT	CASSFGQGGQPQHF